This T cell receptor (beta chain) was observed in a study of CD8 T cell repertoires and HIV-1 epitope variants. For the study at large: Each of Twenty-five Gag and Nef epitope peptides stimulated a separate culture. Tested: three Gag epitope families, Nef HW9 and YT9.

The germline V gene encodes CDR1 GTSNPN and CDR2 SVGIG (reference sequence). CDR3 length: 13 amino acids. Trimming pared 3 bases from V and 4 bases from J, leaving 12 bases between. With regard to this clone: The antigen remains undetermined.

Sequencing used immunoSEQ multiplex PCR; TCRdb keeps in-frame clones, though not all of them. The table lists roughly 5,200 clones, around two thirds of them singletons. The origin of this receptor is a male donor with HIV. Sequencing was performed on cultured CD8+ T cells derived from PBMCs. The chain is built from TRBV30 and TRBJ1-1; D unresolved. DNA of the CDR3: TGTGCCTGGAGGGGGTGGGGATCCACTGAAGCTTTCTTT. Protein: CAWRGWGSTEAFF.